This T cell receptor (beta chain) was sequenced during a study of CD8+CD57+ T cells in acquired aplastic anemia. Study in general: DNA recovered from sorted CD4+ and CD8+ cells had a mean of approximately 3.4 ug. Regarding the study as a whole: Patients and controls had in common 25 to 35 CD8+ CDR3 sequences.

Genomic DNA, serving as template, underwent TCR beta VDJ and CDR3 profiling. TCRdb re-analysed the reads in MiXCR, keeping a single row per CDR3 protein. The data show roughly 200,000 distinct CDR3 sequences, with 65% seen just once and about 60% held by the top ten. With respect to this clonotype: Its antigen is not identified.

The germline V gene has CDR1 DFQATT and CDR2 SNEGSKA (reference sequence). With V trimmed by 4 bases and J by 4 bases, 7 bases remained unmatched. This CDR3 is built from 15 residues. The sequenced patients had an expansion of CD8+CD57+ cells seen by flow cytometry. Patients uniformly had severe acquired aplastic anemia. V is TRBV20-1 and J is TRBJ1-5; TRBD1 agrees at 10 bases. The sequenced sample consisted of sorted CD4+, CD8+, or CD8+CD57+ T cells (not recorded which) from PBMCs. The receptor's source is a human donor with aplastic anemia. CDR3 sequence reads: CSATGTGDGNQPQHF. The DNA for the CDR3 is TGCAGTGCTACCGGGACAGGGGATGGAAATCAGCCCCAGCATTTT.